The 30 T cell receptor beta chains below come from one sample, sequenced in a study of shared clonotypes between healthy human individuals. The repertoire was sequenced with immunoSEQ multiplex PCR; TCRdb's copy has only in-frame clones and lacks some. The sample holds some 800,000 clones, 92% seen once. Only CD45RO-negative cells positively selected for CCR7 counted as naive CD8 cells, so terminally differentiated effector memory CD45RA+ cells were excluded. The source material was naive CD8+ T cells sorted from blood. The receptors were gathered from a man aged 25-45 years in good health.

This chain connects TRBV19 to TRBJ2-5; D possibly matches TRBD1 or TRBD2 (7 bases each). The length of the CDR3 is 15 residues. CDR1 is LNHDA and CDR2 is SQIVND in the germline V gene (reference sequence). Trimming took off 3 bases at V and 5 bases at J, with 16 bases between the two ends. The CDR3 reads CASSIGQGGFETQYF. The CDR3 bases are TGTGCCAGTAGTATTGGGCAGGGGGGGTTCGAGACCCAGTACTTC.

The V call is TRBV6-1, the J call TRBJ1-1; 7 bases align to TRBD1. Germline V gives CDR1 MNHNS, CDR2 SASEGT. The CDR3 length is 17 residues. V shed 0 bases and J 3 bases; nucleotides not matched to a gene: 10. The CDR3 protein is CASSEAETGPFDTEAFF. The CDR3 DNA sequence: TGTGCCAGCAGTGAAGCTGAGACAGGGCCTTTTGACACTGAAGCTTTCTTT.

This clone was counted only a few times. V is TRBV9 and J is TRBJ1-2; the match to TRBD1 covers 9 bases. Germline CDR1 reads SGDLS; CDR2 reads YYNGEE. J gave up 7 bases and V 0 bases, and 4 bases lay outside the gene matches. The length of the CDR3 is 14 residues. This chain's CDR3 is CASSVGDRVGGYTF. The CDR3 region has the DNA TGTGCCAGCAGCGTAGGGGACAGGGTCGGTGGCTACACCTTC.

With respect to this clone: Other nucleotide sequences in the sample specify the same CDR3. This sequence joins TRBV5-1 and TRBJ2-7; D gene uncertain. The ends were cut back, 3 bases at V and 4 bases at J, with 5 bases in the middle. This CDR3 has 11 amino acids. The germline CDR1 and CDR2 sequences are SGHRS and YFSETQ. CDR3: CASSSNYEQYF. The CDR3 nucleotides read TGCGCCAGCAGCTCCAATTACGAGCAGTACTTC. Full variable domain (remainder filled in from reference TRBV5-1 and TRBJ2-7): KAGVTQTPRYLIKTRGQQVTLSCSPISGHRSVSWYQQTPGQGLQFLFEYFSETQRNKGNFPGRFSGRQFSNSRSEMNVSTLELGDSALYLCASSSNYEQYFGPGTRLTVT.

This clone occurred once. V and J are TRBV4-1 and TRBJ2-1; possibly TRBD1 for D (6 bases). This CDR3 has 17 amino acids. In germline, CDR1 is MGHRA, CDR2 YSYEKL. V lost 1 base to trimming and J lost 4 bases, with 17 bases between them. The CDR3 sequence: CASSQVGPGALYNEQFF. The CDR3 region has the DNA TGCGCCAGCAGCCAAGTAGGCCCAGGGGCTCTTTACAATGAGCAGTTCTTC.

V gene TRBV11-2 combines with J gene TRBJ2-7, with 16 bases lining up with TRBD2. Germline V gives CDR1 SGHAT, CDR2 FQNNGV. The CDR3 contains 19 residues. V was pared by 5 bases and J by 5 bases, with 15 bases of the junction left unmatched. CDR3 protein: CASSRGPGTSGRARNEQYF. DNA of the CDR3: TGTGCCAGCAGCCGTGGTCCCGGGACTAGCGGGAGGGCCAGAAACGAGCAGTACTTC.

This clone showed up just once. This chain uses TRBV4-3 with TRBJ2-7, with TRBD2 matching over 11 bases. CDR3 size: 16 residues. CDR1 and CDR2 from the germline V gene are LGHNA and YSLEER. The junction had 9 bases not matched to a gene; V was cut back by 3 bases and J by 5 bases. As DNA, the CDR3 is TGCGCCAGCAGCCAGGAACTAGCGGGAGTGATGGACGAGCAGTACTTC. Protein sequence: CASSQELAGVMDEQYF.

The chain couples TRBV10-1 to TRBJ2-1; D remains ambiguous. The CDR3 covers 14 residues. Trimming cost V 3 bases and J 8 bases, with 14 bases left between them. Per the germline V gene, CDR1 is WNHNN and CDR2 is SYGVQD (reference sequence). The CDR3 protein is CASSDSLDFDEQFF. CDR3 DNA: TGCGCCAGCAGTGACAGTCTAGATTTCGATGAGCAGTTCTTC.

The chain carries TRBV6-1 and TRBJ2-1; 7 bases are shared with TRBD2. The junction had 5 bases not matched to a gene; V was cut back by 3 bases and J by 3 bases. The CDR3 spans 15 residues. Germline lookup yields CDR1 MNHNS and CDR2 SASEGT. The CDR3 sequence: CASSEGLAVYNEQFF. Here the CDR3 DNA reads TGTGCCAGCAGTGAGGGGCTAGCGGTCTACAATGAGCAGTTCTTC.

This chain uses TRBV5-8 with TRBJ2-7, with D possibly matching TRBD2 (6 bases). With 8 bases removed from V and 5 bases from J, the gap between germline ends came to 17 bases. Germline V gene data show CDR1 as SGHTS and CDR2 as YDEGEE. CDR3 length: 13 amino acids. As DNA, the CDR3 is TGTGCCAGAAGAAGCAGGGAGGTCGACGAGCAGTACTTC. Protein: CARRSREVDEQYF.

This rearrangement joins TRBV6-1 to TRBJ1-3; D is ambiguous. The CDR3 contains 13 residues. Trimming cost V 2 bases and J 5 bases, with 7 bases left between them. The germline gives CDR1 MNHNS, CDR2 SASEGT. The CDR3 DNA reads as TGTGCCAGCAGTGAACGGGCACGAAACACCATATATTTT. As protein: CASSERARNTIYF.

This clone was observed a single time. The CDR3 protein is CASSPLAGLQLMGYTF. The DNA of the CDR3 is TGCGCCAGCAGCCCCTTGGCTGGGCTCCAACTGATGGGCTACACCTTC. The rearrangement links TRBV5-1 to TRBJ1-2, with unresolved D. Germline loops: CDR1 SGHRS, CDR2 YFSETQ. Trimming shortened V by 4 bases and J by 8 bases, and 24 bases separated the two germline ends. This CDR3 contains 16 residues.

The DNA of the CDR3 is TGTGCCAGCAGTTTGTGGCGACCCGCAACTAATGAAAAACTGTTTTTT. Translation: CASSLWRPATNEKLFF. This chain connects TRBV27 to TRBJ1-4; D is unresolved. The germline V gene encodes CDR1 MNHEY and CDR2 SMNVEV (reference sequence). V lost 3 bases and J lost 0, with 11 bases in between. The CDR3 length is 16 residues.

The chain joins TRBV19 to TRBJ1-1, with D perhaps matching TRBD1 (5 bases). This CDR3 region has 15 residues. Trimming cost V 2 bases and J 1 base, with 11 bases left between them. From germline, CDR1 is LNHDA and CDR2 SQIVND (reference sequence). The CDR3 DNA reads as TGTGCCAGTAGTATATATACAGGCCCGAACACTGAAGCTTTCTTT. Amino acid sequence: CASSIYTGPNTEAFF.

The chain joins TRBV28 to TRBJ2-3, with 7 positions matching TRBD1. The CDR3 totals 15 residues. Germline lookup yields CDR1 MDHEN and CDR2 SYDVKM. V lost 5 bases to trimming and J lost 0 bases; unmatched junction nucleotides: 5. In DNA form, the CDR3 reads TGTGCCAGCAGTCCGGGACAGTTTAGCACAGATACGCAGTATTTT. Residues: CASSPGQFSTDTQYF.

The CDR3 here is CASSPTSAGQDTQYF. CDR3 sequence (DNA): TGTGCCAGCAGCCCGACTAGCGCTGGCCAAGATACGCAGTATTTT. The rearrangement uses TRBV28 and TRBJ2-3; 8 bases are shared with TRBD2. The CDR3 covers 15 residues. The junction had 10 bases not matched to a gene; V was cut back by 6 bases and J by 5 bases. CDR1 and CDR2 from the germline V gene are MDHEN and SYDVKM.

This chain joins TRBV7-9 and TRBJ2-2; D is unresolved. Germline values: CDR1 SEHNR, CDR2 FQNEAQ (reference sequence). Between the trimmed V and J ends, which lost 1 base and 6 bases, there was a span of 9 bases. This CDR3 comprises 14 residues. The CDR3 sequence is CASSLVAVAGELFF. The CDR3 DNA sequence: TGTGCCAGCAGCTTAGTTGCCGTGGCCGGGGAGCTGTTTTTT.

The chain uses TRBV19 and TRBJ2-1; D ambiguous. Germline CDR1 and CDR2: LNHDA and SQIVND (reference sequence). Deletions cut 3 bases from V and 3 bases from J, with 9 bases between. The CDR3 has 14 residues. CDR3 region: CASSMDGYYNEQFF. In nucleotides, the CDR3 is TGTGCCAGTAGTATGGACGGCTACTACAATGAGCAGTTCTTC.

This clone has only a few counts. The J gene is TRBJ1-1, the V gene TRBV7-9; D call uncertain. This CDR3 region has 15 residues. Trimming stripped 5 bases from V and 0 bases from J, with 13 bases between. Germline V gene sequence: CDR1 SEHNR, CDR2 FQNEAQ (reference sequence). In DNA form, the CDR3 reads TGTGCCAGCAGCCCTAGGGTGTGGTTGAACACTGAAGCTTTCTTT. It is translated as CASSPRVWLNTEAFF.

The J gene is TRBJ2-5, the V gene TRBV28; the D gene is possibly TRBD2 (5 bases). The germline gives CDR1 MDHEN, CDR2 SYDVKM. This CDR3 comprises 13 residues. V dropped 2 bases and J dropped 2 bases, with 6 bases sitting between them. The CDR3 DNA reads TGTGCCAGCAGTTTAGAGGGTCAAGAGACCCAGTACTTC. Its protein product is CASSLEGQETQYF.

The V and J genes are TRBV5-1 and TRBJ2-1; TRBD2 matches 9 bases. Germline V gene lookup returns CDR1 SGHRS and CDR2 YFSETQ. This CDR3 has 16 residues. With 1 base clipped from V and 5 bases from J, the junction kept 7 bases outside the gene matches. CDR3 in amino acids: CASSLSVAGADNEQFF. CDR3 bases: TGCGCCAGCAGCTTGTCAGTAGCGGGAGCGGACAATGAGCAGTTCTTC.

The CDR3 DNA follows: TGTGCCAGTGCCGGGACAGGGAGATTCGGCTACACCTTC. Its protein product is CASAGTGRFGYTF. This chain uses TRBV28 with TRBJ1-2; the match to TRBD1 covers 9 bases. Germline V CDR1 and CDR2: MDHEN, SYDVKM. J gave up 8 bases and V 9 bases, and 10 bases lay outside the gene matches. The CDR3 has 13 residues.

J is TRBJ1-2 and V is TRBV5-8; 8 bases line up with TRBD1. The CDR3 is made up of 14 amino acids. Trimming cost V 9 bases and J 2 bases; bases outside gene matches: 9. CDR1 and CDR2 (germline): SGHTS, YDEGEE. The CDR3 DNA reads TGTGCCATCAAAACGACAGGGGTGAACTATGGCTACACCTTC. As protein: CAIKTTGVNYGYTF.

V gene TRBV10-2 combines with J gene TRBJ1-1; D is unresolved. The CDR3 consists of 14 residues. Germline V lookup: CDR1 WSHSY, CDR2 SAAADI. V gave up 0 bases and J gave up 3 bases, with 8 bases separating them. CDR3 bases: TGCGCCAGCAGTGAGTCCGGGGTGCACACTGAAGCTTTCTTT. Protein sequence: CASSESGVHTEAFF.

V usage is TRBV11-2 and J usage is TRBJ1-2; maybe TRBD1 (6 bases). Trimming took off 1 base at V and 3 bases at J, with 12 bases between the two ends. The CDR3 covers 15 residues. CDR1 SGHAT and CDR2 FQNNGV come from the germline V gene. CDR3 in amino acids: CASSLVGPGDYGYTF. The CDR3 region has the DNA TGTGCCAGCAGCTTAGTAGGGCCAGGGGACTATGGCTACACCTTC.

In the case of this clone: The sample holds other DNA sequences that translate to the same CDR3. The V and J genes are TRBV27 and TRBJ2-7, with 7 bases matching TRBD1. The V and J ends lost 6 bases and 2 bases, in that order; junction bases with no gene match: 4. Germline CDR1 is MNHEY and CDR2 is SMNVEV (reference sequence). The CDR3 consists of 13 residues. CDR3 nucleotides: TGTGCCAGCAGCCTACAGGGGCCCTACGAGCAGTACTTC. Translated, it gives CASSLQGPYEQYF.

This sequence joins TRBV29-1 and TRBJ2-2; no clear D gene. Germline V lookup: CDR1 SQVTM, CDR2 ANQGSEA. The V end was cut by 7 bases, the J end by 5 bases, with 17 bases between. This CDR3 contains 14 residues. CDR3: CSAWEARHTGELFF. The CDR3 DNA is TGCAGCGCGTGGGAAGCGCGTCATACCGGGGAGCTGTTTTTT.

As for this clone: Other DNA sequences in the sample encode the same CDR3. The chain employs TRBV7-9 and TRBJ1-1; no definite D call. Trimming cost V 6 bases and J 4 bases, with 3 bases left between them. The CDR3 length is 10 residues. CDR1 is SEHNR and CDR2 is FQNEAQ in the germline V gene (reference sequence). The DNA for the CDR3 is TGTGCCAGCAGGGGCACTGAAGCTTTCTTT. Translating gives CASRGTEAFF. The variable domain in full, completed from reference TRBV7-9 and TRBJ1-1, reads DTGVSQNPRHKITKRGQNVTFRCDPISEHNRLYWYRQTLGQGPEFLTYFQNEAQLEKSRLLSDRFSAERPKGSFSTLEIQRTEQGDSAMYLCASRGTEAFFGQGTRLTVV.

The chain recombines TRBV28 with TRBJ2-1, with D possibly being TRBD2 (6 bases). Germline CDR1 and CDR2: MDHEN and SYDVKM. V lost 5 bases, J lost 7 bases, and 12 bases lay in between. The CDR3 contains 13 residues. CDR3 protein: CASSRLARNEQFF. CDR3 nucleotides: TGTGCCAGCAGTCGGCTAGCGAGGAATGAGCAGTTCTTC.

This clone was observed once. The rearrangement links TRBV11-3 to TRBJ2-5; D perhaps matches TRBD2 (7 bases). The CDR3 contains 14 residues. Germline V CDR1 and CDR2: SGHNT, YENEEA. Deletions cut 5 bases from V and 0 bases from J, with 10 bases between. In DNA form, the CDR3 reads TGTGCCAGCAGCCAGGGGACTAACCAAGAGACCCAGTACTTC. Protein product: CASSQGTNQETQYF.